This TCR beta chain was identified in a study of OX40 agonist ivuxolimab in advanced cancers. Study overall: The drug used for patients, ivuxolimab, was an agonistic anti-OX40 (CD134) antibody.

Clones were read by immunoSEQ multiplex PCR, and TCRdb kept only the in-frame ones, dropping some. Altogether 65,000 to 85,000 clones are present, more than 80% being singletons, with the ten largest covering around 2.5%. Trimming took off 2 bases at V and 0 bases at J, with 14 bases between the two ends. CDR1 SGHNT and CDR2 YENEEA come from the germline V gene. The CDR3 runs 17 residues. With regard to this clone: Its cognate antigen is unknown.

General observations from the study: Partial responders dosed at 0.1-3.0 mg/kg displayed clonal expansion ranking among the lowest.

The TCR originated in an adult with an advanced solid tumor such as melanoma, head and neck, liver or kidney cancer. The sequencing here drew on CD4+ or CD8+ T cells sorted from blood, taken in a trial of the OX40 agonist ivuxolimab. V is TRBV11-3 and J is TRBJ2-1, with D unclear. For the CDR3, the DNA is TGTGCCAGCAGCTTATATGGCAACCCTTACTCCTACAATGAGCAGTTCTTC. It translates to CASSLYGNPYSYNEQFF.